This TCR beta chain was identified during a study of shared clonotypes between healthy human individuals. Remarks on this clone: A junction boundary mismatches the germline segment, possibly from a read error.

Germline V gives CDR1 SGHRS, CDR2 YFSETQ. CDR3 length: 17 amino acids. The data were produced by immunoSEQ multiplex PCR, yet TCRdb's version contains in-frame clones alone and is incomplete. The sample shows about 2 million clones, 95% of them seen only once. The chain is built from TRBV5-1 and TRBJ2-3, with D perhaps matching TRBD1 (6 bases). The receptor was derived from a man in his late teens or twenties in good health. Sequenced sample: naive CD4+ T cells sorted from blood. Documented subset: CD45RA+ positively selected. CDR3 amino acids: CASRPNPTGSGTDTQYF. DNA of the CDR3: TGCGCCAGCCGACCTAATCCGACAGGCTCGGGCACGGATACGCAGTATTTT.